The clone carrying this TCR beta chain occurred once. Its antigen is not known. The method was immunoSEQ multiplex PCR; TCRdb's version includes in-frame clones alone and lacks a portion of them. The repertoire holds about 61,000 clones, with 80% to 90% as singletons. The CDR3 loop spans 16 amino acids. V lost 4 bases and J lost 3; bases outside the gene matches: 7. Germline V lookup: CDR1 MNHNS, CDR2 SASEGT. These data are taken from a study of PD-1 blockade in classical Hodgkin lymphoma. All trial patients relapsed after autologous stem cell transplantation. Study findings and constraints: CD4+ TCR diversity, unlike CD8+, rose significantly by C4D1. Reasons behind the repertoire differences stay unclear, perhaps disease activity or earlier therapy. Complete responders had baseline diversity similar to newly diagnosed patients.

This chain joins TRBV6-1 and TRBJ1-5, with 9 bases that match TRBD1. The sequence was obtained from a human donor with classical Hodgkin lymphoma. The material was peripheral blood mononuclear cells (PBMCs), obtained at baseline. The CDR3 DNA reads TGTGCCAGCAGTGGACTACAGGGGGCTGTCAATCAGCCCCAGCATTTT. Translation gives CASSGLQGAVNQPQHF.